Below are 28 T cell receptor beta chains sequenced from a single sample in a study of CD8 T cells in ankylosing spondylitis. In TCRdb, the 5' RACE reads were re-called with MiXCR into one record per CDR3 protein. Found here are approximately 100,000 distinct CDR3 sequences, about 8.6% of them singletons; the top ten hold around a tenth. Material: blood, either unsorted or a sorted T cell fraction (not recorded which). These receptors were taken from a male donor with ankylosing spondylitis or in good health (not recorded which).

This clonotype was seen repeatedly, ten times or more. The genes are TRBV10-3 and TRBJ2-3; 9 bases align to TRBD2. The V gene end was trimmed by 6 bases and the J gene end by 3 bases; junction bases not matched to a gene: 13. This CDR3 region has 17 residues. The V gene's germline CDR1 is ENHRY and CDR2 SYGVKD. CDR3 sequence: CAISDRVAGVGTDTQYF. As DNA, the CDR3 is TGTGCCATCAGCGACCGCGTAGCGGGGGTTGGGACAGATACGCAGTATTTT.

This clonotype was counted at least ten times. The chain uses TRBV7-9 and TRBJ2-1, with a weak D call TRBD1 (6 bases). The CDR3 has 15 amino acids. Germline V gene sequence: CDR1 SEHNR, CDR2 FQNEAQ (reference sequence). V lost 4 bases and J lost 8, with 18 bases in between. The CDR3 sequence: CASSSTGRWWDEQFF. The CDR3 nucleotides are TGTGCCAGCAGCTCCACAGGGCGATGGTGGGATGAGCAGTTCTTC.

This clonotype has at least ten counts. The chain employs TRBV7-2 and TRBJ1-4, with no clear D. The CDR3 has 14 residues. Per the germline V gene, CDR1 is SGHTA and CDR2 is FQGNSA. V dropped 2 bases and J dropped 7 bases, with 11 bases sitting between them. CDR3 nucleotides: TGTGCCAGCAGCTTAACTGCAGAAGGTGAAAAACTGTTTTTT. Residues: CASSLTAEGEKLFF.

This clonotype has ten or more counts. The V gene is TRBV24-1, the J gene TRBJ2-3; 10 nucleotides match TRBD2. Trimming took 3 bases from V and 10 from J; bases not matched to a gene: 0. The CDR3 spans 12 residues. Germline V gives CDR1 KGHDR, CDR2 SFDVKD. As DNA, the CDR3 is TGTGCCACCAGTGATGGGACTAGCGCGCAGTATTTT. As protein: CATSDGTSAQYF.

The J gene is TRBJ2-5, the V gene TRBV12-2; the table's TRBD2 call for D was not verified on the DNA. TRBV12-2 is designated a pseudogene. The CDR3 spans 13 residues. The CDR3 here is CASRSALLETQYF. CDR3 in DNA: TGTGCAAGTCGCTCTGCCCTTTTAGAGACCCAGTACTTC.

This clonotype was seen many times. The V call is TRBV20-1, the J call TRBJ2-7; weak D call: TRBD2 (6 bases). V shed 8 bases and J shed 0 bases, with 11 bases lying between them. This CDR3 is 12 amino acids long. The V gene's germline CDR1 is DFQATT and CDR2 SNEGSKA (reference sequence). The CDR3 DNA follows: TGCAGTACCCGGCGGGGCTCCTACGAGCAGTACTTC. It codes for CSTRRGSYEQYF.

This clonotype was recorded a few times. The chain employs TRBV7-2 and TRBJ2-1; D not resolved. Trimming shortened V by 4 bases and J by 6 bases, and 10 bases separated the two germline ends. The CDR3 totals 13 residues. CDR1 SGHTA and CDR2 FQGNSA come from the germline V gene. Here the CDR3 reads CASSSGPSNEQFF. CDR3 nucleotides: TGTGCCAGCAGCTCGGGCCCTAGCAATGAGCAGTTCTTC.

At least ten counts were recorded for this clonotype. V is TRBV29-1 and J is TRBJ1-2, with 7 bases that match TRBD1. Losses at the gene ends were 6 bases for V and 2 bases for J; bases not matched to a gene: 12. Germline CDR1 and CDR2: SQVTM and ANQGSEA. This CDR3 is built from 15 residues. CDR3: CSVGLRDRPNYGYTF. CDR3 bases: TGCAGCGTCGGCCTCCGGGACAGACCGAACTATGGCTACACCTTC.

Note on this clonotype: This clone may be a read error of a much larger clone one base away. The chain couples TRBV6-2 or TRBV6-3 to TRBJ2-1; 7 bases are shared with TRBD1. The V segment lost 2 bases and the J segment 8 bases; nucleotides outside the gene matches: 15. Germline V gives CDR1 MNHEY, CDR2 SVGEGT. CDR3 length: 17 amino acids. DNA of the CDR3: TGTGCCAGCAGTTACCTGTTCAGACACAGGGGATTCGATGAGCAGTTCTTC. Residues: CASSYLFRHRGFDEQFF.

In its sample, this clonotype was seen many times. The chain couples TRBV6-4 to TRBJ2-3; no definite D call. CDR1 is MRHNA and CDR2 is SNTAGT in the germline V gene. V gave up 6 bases and J gave up 6 bases, with 7 bases separating them. The CDR3 extends over 11 amino acids. In DNA, the CDR3 is TGTGCCAGCAGGGCTCGGGATACGCAGTATTTT. Translation: CASRARDTQYF.

There are a few counts of this clonotype. The CDR3 bases are TGTGCCAGCAGTTTCCGATTCAGGGGGGGTAGGGTCACTGAAGCTTTCTTT. It codes for CASSFRFRGGRVTEAFF. This chain uses TRBV6-2 or TRBV6-3 with TRBJ1-1; 7 bases map to TRBD1. This CDR3 spans 17 amino acids. In germline, CDR1 is MNHEY, CDR2 SVGEGT. V was clipped by 4 bases and J by 4 bases; unmatched bases: 15.

This clonotype was seen many times. V and J are TRBV20-1 and TRBJ1-1; no clear D. Per germline, CDR1 DFQATT and CDR2 SNEGSKA (reference sequence). V dropped 4 bases and J dropped 1 base, with 16 bases sitting between them. The length of the CDR3 is 15 residues. CDR3 sequence reads: CSATAPGEGNTEAFF. The CDR3 bases are TGCAGTGCTACCGCCCCGGGCGAAGGGAACACTGAAGCTTTCTTT.

This clonotype was recorded many times. V and J are TRBV7-8 and TRBJ1-5; D remains ambiguous. Germline values: CDR1 SGHVS, CDR2 FQNEAQ. The V end lost 2 bases, the J end lost 4 bases, and 12 bases lay between the germline ends. The CDR3 is made up of 15 amino acids. CDR3: CASSLWRARNQPQHF. The DNA of the CDR3 is TGTGCCAGCAGCTTATGGCGGGCCCGGAATCAGCCCCAGCATTTT.

In this sample, this clonotype turned up many times. The V gene is TRBV7-8, the J gene TRBJ2-1, with TRBD2 matching over 10 bases. The V gene end was trimmed by 5 bases and the J gene end by 7 bases; junction bases not matched to a gene: 8. The CDR3 loop spans 15 amino acids. Germline assignment: CDR1 SGHVS and CDR2 FQNEAQ. The CDR3 sequence is CASSKAGGRSNEQFF. Written as DNA, the CDR3 is TGTGCCAGCAGCAAAGCGGGGGGGCGATCAAATGAGCAGTTCTTC.

This clonotype was counted ten times or more. The chain combines TRBV5-1 with TRBJ2-3, with TRBD2 identical over 14 bases. The CDR3 runs to 15 residues. V shed 5 bases, J shed 4 bases, and the junction held 3 bases outside the gene matches. Germline CDR1 reads SGHRS; CDR2 reads YFSETQ. CDR3 loop: CASRMGLAGADTQYF. The CDR3 DNA reads as TGCGCCAGCAGAATGGGACTAGCGGGAGCAGATACGCAGTATTTT.

V usage is TRBV20-1 and J usage is TRBJ2-7; 9 bases fit TRBD2. Germline V gene sequence: CDR1 DFQATT, CDR2 SNEGSKA (reference sequence). The CDR3 extends over 16 amino acids. The V segment lost 3 bases and the J segment 2 bases; nucleotides outside the gene matches: 11. This chain's CDR3 is CSASLLAGLPPYEQYF. DNA for the CDR3: TGCAGTGCTAGTCTTCTAGCGGGACTACCACCCTACGAGCAGTACTTC.

Ten or more counts support this clonotype. This chain uses TRBV4-3 with TRBJ1-3, with TRBD1 identical over 8 bases. V dropped 5 bases and J dropped 1; count of bases not matched to a gene: 4. The germline gives CDR1 LGHNA, CDR2 YSLEER. The CDR3 has 15 residues. Here the CDR3 DNA reads TGCGCCAGCAGCAAGGACAGGGCTTCTGGAAACACCATATATTTT. It is translated as CASSKDRASGNTIYF.

In its sample, this clonotype was seen many times. The rearrangement links TRBV12-3 or TRBV12-4 to TRBJ1-2; 8 bases agree with TRBD1. The CDR3 runs to 14 residues. V was pared by 6 bases and J by 4 bases, with 7 bases of the junction left unmatched. CDR3 DNA sequence: TGTGCCAGCAGGCCGACAGGGGAATTCTATGGCTACACCTTC. It codes for CASRPTGEFYGYTF.

In regard to this clonotype: A much larger clone lies a single base off, so this may be a read error. V gene TRBV5-6 combines with J gene TRBJ1-1, with D maybe TRBD1 (5 bases). Germline V gene lookup returns CDR1 SGHDT and CDR2 YYEEEE. The length of the CDR3 is 15 residues. The CDR3 region is CASTPRQTMGTGAFF. CDR3 nucleotides: TGTGCCAGCACCCCCAGACAGACTATGGGCACTGGAGCTTTCTTT.

This clonotype was detected many times. At one boundary the junction diverges from the germline segment, which might be a read error. The gene calls are TRBV6-2 or TRBV6-3 and TRBJ2-1, with D uncertain. Germline CDR1 reads MNHEY; CDR2 reads SVGEGT. This CDR3 is 16 amino acids long. The CDR3 reads CVSSYSIVQSYNEQFF. The CDR3 bases are TGTGTCAGCAGTTACTCTATAGTCCAGTCCTACAATGAGCAGTTCTTC.

In its sample, this clonotype was seen many times. The CDR3 protein is CASSQAPGGDTQYF. In DNA, the CDR3 is TGCGCCAGCAGCCAAGCACCGGGGGGAGATACGCAGTATTTT. The chain has TRBV4-3 and TRBJ2-3; 7 bases are a match to TRBD2. The CDR3 is 14 residues long. Germline CDR1 reads LGHNA; CDR2 reads YSLEER. The junction had 3 bases not matched to a gene; V was cut back by 1 base and J by 5 bases.

The sample holds many counts of this clonotype. The V call is TRBV7-2, the J call TRBJ2-1; D not resolved. The CDR3 runs to 14 residues. Deletions cut 1 base from V and 5 bases from J, with 9 bases between. Germline V CDR1 and CDR2: SGHTA, FQGNSA. The CDR3, as DNA: TGTGCCAGCAGCTTAGACGTCTGGAACAATGAGCAGTTCTTC. Translated, it gives CASSLDVWNNEQFF.

This clonotype was seen ten or more times. The chain has TRBV7-2 and TRBJ2-7; 10 bases match TRBD2. Germline values: CDR1 SGHTA, CDR2 FQGNSA. Trimming cost V 1 base and J 2 bases; bases outside gene matches: 2. The CDR3 contains 15 residues. CDR3 sequence: CASSLDSGGTYEQYF. For the CDR3, the DNA is TGTGCCAGCAGCTTAGATAGCGGGGGGACCTACGAGCAGTACTTC.

The rearrangement uses TRBV7-2 and TRBJ2-3; 12 bases match TRBD2. CDR1 SGHTA and CDR2 FQGNSA come from the germline V gene. This CDR3 is built from 17 residues. Unmatched junction bases numbered 9, after V lost 8 bases and J lost 0 bases. This CDR3 reads CASASGGGPTSTDTQYF. The CDR3 DNA reads as TGTGCCAGCGCTAGCGGGGGGGGACCGACTAGCACAGATACGCAGTATTTT. The full variable domain, rest sourced from reference TRBV7-2 and TRBJ2-3, is GAGVSQSPSNKVTEKGKDVELRCDPISGHTALYWYRQSLGQGLEFLIYFQGNSAPDKSGLPSDRFSAERTGGSVSTLTIQRTQQEDSAVYLCASASGGGPTSTDTQYFGPGTRLTVL.

The chain is built from TRBV4-2 and TRBJ2-1; 9 bases are a match to TRBD2. V lost 0 bases to trimming and J lost 7 bases; unmatched junction nucleotides: 13. The CDR3 loop spans 18 amino acids. The germline V gene has CDR1 LGHNA and CDR2 YNFKEQ. As DNA, the CDR3 is TGTGCCAGCAGCCAAGATCGGGGGGGGGCTAGCGGGGAGAATGAGCAGTTCTTC. Protein: CASSQDRGGASGENEQFF.

Many counts were recorded for this clonotype. The chain couples TRBV5-5 to TRBJ2-2; 10 nucleotides align to TRBD1. The CDR3 contains 15 residues. V was pared by 4 bases and J by 5 bases, with 5 bases of the junction left unmatched. The V gene's germline CDR1 is SGHKS and CDR2 YYEKEE (reference sequence). The chain's CDR3 is CASSADRGYTGELFF. CDR3 nucleotides: TGTGCCAGCAGCGCGGACAGGGGGTATACCGGGGAGCTGTTTTTT.

This clonotype was seen ten or more times. CDR3 bases: TGTGCCAGCAGCTTAATGATGACTGAAGCTTTCTTT. Protein: CASSLMMTEAFF. The rearrangement links TRBV7-8 to TRBJ1-1; D not resolved. The CDR3 contains 12 residues. Germline V gene lookup returns CDR1 SGHVS and CDR2 FQNEAQ. V dropped 2 bases and J dropped 5 bases, with 6 bases sitting between them. Full variable domain (remainder filled in from reference TRBV7-8 and TRBJ1-1): GAGVSQSPRYKVAKRGQDVALRCDPISGHVSLFWYQQALGQGPEFLTYFQNEAQLDKSGLPSDRFFAERPEGSVSTLKIQRTQQEDSAVYLCASSLMMTEAFFGQGTRLTVV.

The sample holds many counts of this clonotype. The chain combines TRBV7-6 with TRBJ1-1, with D possibly matching TRBD1 (5 bases). The CDR3 is made up of 13 amino acids. V lost 5 bases, J lost 5 bases, and 12 bases lay in between. Germline V gene data show CDR1 as SGHVS and CDR2 as FNYEAQ. The CDR3 here is CASSRDRSTEAFF. The CDR3 nucleotides read TGTGCCAGCAGCCGCGACAGATCAACTGAAGCTTTCTTT.